This TCR beta chain was observed in a study of OX40 agonist ivuxolimab in advanced cancers. Germline V CDR1 and CDR2: SGHKS, YYEKEE (reference sequence). Trimming cost V 0 bases and J 0 bases, with 7 bases left between them. The CDR3 is made up of 15 amino acids. The data were produced by immunoSEQ multiplex PCR, yet TCRdb's version contains in-frame clones alone and is incomplete. Of some 40,000 clones listed, about 91% were seen once; the top ten hold about 28%. The gene calls are TRBV5-5 and TRBJ1-5, with D hard to call. This material consisted of CD4+ or CD8+ T cells sorted from blood, taken in a trial of the OX40 agonist ivuxolimab. The receptor was derived from an adult with an advanced solid tumor such as melanoma, head and neck, liver or kidney cancer. CDR3 loop: CASSLVAGSNQPQHF. The CDR3 DNA is TGTGCCAGCAGCTTGGTGGCAGGTAGCAATCAGCCCCAGCATTTT.